The clone carrying this TCR beta chain was seen at least ten times. Its target is unknown. The CDR3 extends over 15 amino acids. Germline CDR1 LNHDA, CDR2 SQIVND (reference sequence). V was clipped by 3 bases and J by 0 bases, with 11 bases between them. A single record per CDR3 protein comes from TCRdb applying MiXCR to the 5' RACE reads. This sample has 10,000 or so distinct CDR3 sequences, with roughly 20% found just once. This entry belongs to a study of neurological immune-mediated disorders. Study-level points and caveats: The multiple sclerosis repertoire cluster was not associated with any clinical or MRI feature.

The cell input for sorted libraries was 1 million, and those cells were CD4+ or CD8+ T cells. The V call is TRBV19, the J call TRBJ1-2; D is undetermined. The sequence came from a woman in her thirties or forties with multiple sclerosis. Sequencing was done on a sample of CD8+ T cells from blood. The CDR3 here is CASSMGTEANYGYTF. DNA for the CDR3: TGTGCCAGTAGTATGGGTACGGAAGCTAACTATGGCTACACCTTC. The full variable domain, in which reference TRBV19 and TRBJ1-2 provide the parts outside the CDR3, is DGGITQSPKYLFRKEGQNVTLSCEQNLNHDAMYWYRQDPGQGLRLIYYSQIVNDFQKGDIAEGYSVSREKKESFPLTVTSAQKNPTAFYLCASSMGTEANYGYTFGSGTRLTVV.